This T cell receptor beta chain was recovered during a study of Ad26.COV2.S vaccination and SARS-CoV-2 variants. Treatment reported: over 15 received Ad26.COV2.S at low or high dose, single or two shots; about 5 received placebo; per-sample allocation not given. Collection of samples fell on day 63 after the first vaccine or placebo injection. V trimming: 6 bases; J trimming: 2 bases; junction bases outside the gene matches: 2. The germline CDR1 and CDR2 sequences are SNHLY and FYNNEI. This CDR3 contains 14 residues. Here immunoSEQ multiplex PCR was the method, and the copy in TCRdb shows in-frame clones only, minus some. Among around 300,000 clones, around nine tenths were seen once, and the ten largest hold about 10%.

This chain connects TRBV2 to TRBJ1-2; 11 bases are a match to TRBD1. The sequencing used peripheral blood, collected in a trial of Ad26.COV2.S vaccine versus placebo. The sequence was obtained from a person between 18 and 59 years old who received the Ad26.COV2.S COVID-19 vaccine or a placebo. In DNA form, the CDR3 reads TGTGCCAGCAGCGGACAGGGGGCAAACTATGGCTACACCTTC. Its protein product is CASSGQGANYGYTF.